This T cell receptor beta chain was obtained from a study of blood T cell repertoires in COVID-19. Study in general: Material from acute and convalescent COVID-19 was sourced from the United States, Italy and Spain. Sources were T cells, B-cell-depleted T cells, or PBMCs; the material itself was cDNA or gDNA.

Profiling relied on immunoSEQ multiplex PCR, and the TCRdb table lists in-frame clones only, not all of them. The table includes fewer than 50,000 clones, 88% detected once. The junction had 4 bases not matched to a gene; V was cut back by 0 bases and J by 3 bases. The germline V gene encodes CDR1 LNHNV and CDR2 YYDKDF (reference sequence). The CDR3 consists of 15 residues. This TCR was sampled from a man between 45 and 60 years old with active COVID-19. Material: peripheral blood. This chain connects TRBV15 to TRBJ2-7, with 8 positions matching TRBD1. The DNA for the CDR3 is TGTGCCACCAGCAGAGATCCAGGGGGCCTCTACGAGCAGTACTTC. It codes for CATSRDPGGLYEQYF.